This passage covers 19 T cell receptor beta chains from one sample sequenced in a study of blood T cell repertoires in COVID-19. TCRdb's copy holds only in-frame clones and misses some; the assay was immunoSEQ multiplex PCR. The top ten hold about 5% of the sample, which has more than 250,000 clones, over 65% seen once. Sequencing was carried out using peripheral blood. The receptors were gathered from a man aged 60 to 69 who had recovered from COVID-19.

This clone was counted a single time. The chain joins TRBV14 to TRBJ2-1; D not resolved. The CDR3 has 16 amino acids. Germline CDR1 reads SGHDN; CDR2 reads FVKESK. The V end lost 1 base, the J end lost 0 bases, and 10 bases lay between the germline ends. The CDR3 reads CASSQASLSSYNEQFF. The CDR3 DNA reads TGTGCCAGCAGCCAAGCAAGCCTAAGCTCCTACAATGAGCAGTTCTTC.

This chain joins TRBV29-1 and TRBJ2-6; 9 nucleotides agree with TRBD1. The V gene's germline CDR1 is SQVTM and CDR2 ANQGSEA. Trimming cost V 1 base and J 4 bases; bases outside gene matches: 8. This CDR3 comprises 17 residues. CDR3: CSVEATGGATGANVLTF. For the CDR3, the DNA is TGCAGCGTTGAAGCCACAGGGGGCGCAACCGGGGCCAACGTCCTGACTTTC.

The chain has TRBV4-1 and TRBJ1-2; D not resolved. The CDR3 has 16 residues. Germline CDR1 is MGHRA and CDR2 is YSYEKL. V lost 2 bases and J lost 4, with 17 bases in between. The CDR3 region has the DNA TGCGCCAGCAGCCAAACACGGACGGGAGGTGGCTATGGCTACACCTTC. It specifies CASSQTRTGGGYGYTF.

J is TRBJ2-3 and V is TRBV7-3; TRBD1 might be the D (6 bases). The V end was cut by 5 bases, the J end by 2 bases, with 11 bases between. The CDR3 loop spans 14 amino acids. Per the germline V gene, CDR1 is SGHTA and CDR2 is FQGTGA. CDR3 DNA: TGTGCCAGCAGCCCCGGACAGCTCACAGATACGCAGTATTTT. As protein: CASSPGQLTDTQYF.

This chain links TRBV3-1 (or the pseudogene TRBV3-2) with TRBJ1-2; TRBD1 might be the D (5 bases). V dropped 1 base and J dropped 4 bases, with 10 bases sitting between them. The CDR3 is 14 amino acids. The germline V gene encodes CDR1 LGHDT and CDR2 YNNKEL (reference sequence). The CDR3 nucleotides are TGTGCCAGCAGCCAAGGACAGCCCGTCTATGGCTACACCTTC. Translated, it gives CASSQGQPVYGYTF.

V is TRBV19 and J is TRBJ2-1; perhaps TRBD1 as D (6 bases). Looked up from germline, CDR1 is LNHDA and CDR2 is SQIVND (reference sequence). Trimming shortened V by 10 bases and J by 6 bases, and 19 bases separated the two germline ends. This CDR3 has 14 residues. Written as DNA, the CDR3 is TGTGCCACCGCCTCGAGGGGGACGGGCAATGAGCAGTTCTTC. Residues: CATASRGTGNEQFF.

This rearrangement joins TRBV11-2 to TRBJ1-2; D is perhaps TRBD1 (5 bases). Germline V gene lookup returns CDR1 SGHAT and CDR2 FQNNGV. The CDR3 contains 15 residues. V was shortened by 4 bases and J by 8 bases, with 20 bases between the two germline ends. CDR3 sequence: CASSSPQRGGEGYTF. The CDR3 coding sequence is TGTGCCAGCAGCTCACCCCAAAGGGGAGGGGAAGGCTACACCTTC.

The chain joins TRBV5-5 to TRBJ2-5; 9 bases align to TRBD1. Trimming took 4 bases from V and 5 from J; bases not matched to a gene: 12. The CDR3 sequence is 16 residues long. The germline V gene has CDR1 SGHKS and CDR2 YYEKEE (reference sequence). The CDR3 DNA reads TGTGCCAGCAGCCAAGGGACAGGGCTGTTACGGGAGACCCAGTACTTC. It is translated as CASSQGTGLLRETQYF.

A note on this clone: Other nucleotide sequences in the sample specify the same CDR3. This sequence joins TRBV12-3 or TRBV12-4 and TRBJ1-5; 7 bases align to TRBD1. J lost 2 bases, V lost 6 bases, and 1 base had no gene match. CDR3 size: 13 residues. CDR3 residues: CASSDRGNQPQHF. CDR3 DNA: TGTGCCAGCAGCGACAGGGGCAATCAGCCCCAGCATTTT.

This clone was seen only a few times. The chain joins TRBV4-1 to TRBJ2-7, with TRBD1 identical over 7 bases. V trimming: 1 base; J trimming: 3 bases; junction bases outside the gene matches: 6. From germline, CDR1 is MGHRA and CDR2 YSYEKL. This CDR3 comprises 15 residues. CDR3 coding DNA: TGCGCCAGCAGCCAAGGGCCAACAGGGGTCTACGAGCAGTACTTC. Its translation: CASSQGPTGVYEQYF.

CDR3 amino acids: CASSLVASGGTGELFF. The CDR3 DNA reads as TGCGCCAGCAGCTTGGTGGCTAGCGGGGGGACCGGGGAGCTGTTTTTT. This rearrangement joins TRBV5-1 to TRBJ2-2, with 11 bases lining up with TRBD2. Germline values: CDR1 SGHRS, CDR2 YFSETQ. The CDR3 has 16 amino acids. J was trimmed by 5 bases and V by 0 bases; bases with no gene match: 3.

CDR3 region: CASSQAPAYQPQHF. The DNA of the CDR3 is TGTGCCAGCAGCCAAGCTCCCGCGTATCAGCCCCAGCATTTT. This sequence joins TRBV3-1 (or the pseudogene TRBV3-2) and TRBJ1-5; the D is unclear. CDR3 length: 14 amino acids. Trimming took off 1 base at V and 5 bases at J, with 9 bases between the two ends. Germline V gene sequence: CDR1 LGHDT, CDR2 YNNKEL (reference sequence).

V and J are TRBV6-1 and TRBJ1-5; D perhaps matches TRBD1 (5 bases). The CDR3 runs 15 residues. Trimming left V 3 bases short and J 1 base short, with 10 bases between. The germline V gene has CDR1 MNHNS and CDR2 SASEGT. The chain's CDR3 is CASSDIAGSNQPQHF. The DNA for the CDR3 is TGTGCCAGCAGTGACATAGCAGGGAGCAATCAGCCCCAGCATTTT.

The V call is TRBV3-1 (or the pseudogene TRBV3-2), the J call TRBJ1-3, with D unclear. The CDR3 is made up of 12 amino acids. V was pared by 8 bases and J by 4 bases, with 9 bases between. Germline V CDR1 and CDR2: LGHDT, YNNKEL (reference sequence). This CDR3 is CASRGYGNTIYF. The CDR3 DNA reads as TGTGCCAGCCGGGGATACGGAAACACCATATATTTT.

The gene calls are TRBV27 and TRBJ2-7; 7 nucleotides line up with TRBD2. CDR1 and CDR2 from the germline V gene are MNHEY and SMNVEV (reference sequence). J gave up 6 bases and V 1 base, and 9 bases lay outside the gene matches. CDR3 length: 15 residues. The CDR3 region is CASSLLGGSLREQYF. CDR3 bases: TGTGCCAGCAGTTTATTGGGCGGGAGCCTTCGCGAGCAGTACTTC.

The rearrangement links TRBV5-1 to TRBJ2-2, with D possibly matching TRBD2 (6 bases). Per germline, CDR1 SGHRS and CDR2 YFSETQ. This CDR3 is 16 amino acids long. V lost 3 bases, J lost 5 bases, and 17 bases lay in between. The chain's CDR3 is CASSSFAGPGTGELFF. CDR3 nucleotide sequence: TGCGCCAGCAGCTCATTCGCGGGGCCAGGAACCGGGGAGCTGTTTTTT.

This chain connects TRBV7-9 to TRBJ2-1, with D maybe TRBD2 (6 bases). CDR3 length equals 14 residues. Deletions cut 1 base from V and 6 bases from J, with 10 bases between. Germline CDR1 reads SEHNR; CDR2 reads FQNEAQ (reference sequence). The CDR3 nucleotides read TGTGCCAGCAGCTTAGGGGCAGCGGGCAATGAGCAGTTCTTC. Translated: CASSLGAAGNEQFF.

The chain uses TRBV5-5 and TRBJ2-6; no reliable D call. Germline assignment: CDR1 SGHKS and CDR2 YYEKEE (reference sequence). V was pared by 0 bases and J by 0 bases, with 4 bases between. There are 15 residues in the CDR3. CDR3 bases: TGTGCCAGCAGCTTGGGTCTCTCTGGGGCCAACGTCCTGACTTTC. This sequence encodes CASSLGLSGANVLTF.

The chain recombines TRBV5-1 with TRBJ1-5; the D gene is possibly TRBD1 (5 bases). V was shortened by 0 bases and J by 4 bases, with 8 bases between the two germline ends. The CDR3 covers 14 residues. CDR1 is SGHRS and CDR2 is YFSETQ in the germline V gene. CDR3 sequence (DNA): TGCGCCAGCAGCTTGGATGGGGCGAATCAGCCCCAGCATTTT. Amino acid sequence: CASSLDGANQPQHF.